The present T cell receptor (beta chain) was sequenced within a study of blood T cell repertoires in COVID-19. V gave up 0 bases and J gave up 3 bases; unmatched junction bases: 2. The CDR3 consists of 15 residues. Germline assignment: CDR1 ENHRY and CDR2 SYGVKD. Libraries were prepared by immunoSEQ multiplex PCR; TCRdb keeps only in-frame clonotypes and omits some of them. This table holds 120,000 or so clones, 55% to 75% found once. Sequencing was carried out using peripheral blood. The clonotype originates from a human donor with acute or convalescent COVID-19. The donor label of this sample is uncertain. The genes are TRBV10-3 and TRBJ2-7; 10 nucleotides match TRBD1. This chain's CDR3 is CAISESDRGSYEQYF. The CDR3 nucleotides are TGTGCCATCAGTGAGTCGGACAGGGGGAGCTACGAGCAGTACTTC.